What follows are 23 T cell receptor beta chains derived from one specimen sequenced in a study of STAT3 mutations in large granular lymphocyte leukemia. Study-wide points: Every T-cell large granular lymphocyte leukemia patient had at least one immunodominant TCR beta clonotype.

These receptors have no identified antigens. The table came from immunoSEQ multiplex PCR; TCRdb's copy has only in-frame clones and leaves some out. Of 1,500 to 2,000 clones in the sample, approximately 61% were seen once. The sample was peripheral blood mononuclear cells. The receptors stem from a man aged 60 to 75 with T-cell large granular lymphocyte leukemia. Some clones in this sample may be carry-over from other donors' samples.

The chain joins TRBV6-5 to TRBJ1-6; 9 positions match TRBD1. In germline, CDR1 is MNHEY, CDR2 SVGAGI. J gave up 11 bases and V 0 bases, and 5 bases lay outside the gene matches. The CDR3 runs to 15 residues. The CDR3 is CASSYSRQGVTPLHF. In DNA form, the CDR3 reads TGTGCCAGCAGTTACTCGAGACAGGGGGTAACACCCCTCCACTTT.

This clone is hyperexpanded. The genes are TRBV10-3 and TRBJ2-1; D is perhaps TRBD2 (8 bases). Germline loops: CDR1 ENHRY, CDR2 SYGVKD. Between the trimmed V and J ends, which lost 1 base and 8 bases, there was a span of 21 bases. The length of the CDR3 is 17 residues. The CDR3 loop is CAISEFPGGQTSDEQFF. In DNA, the CDR3 is TGTGCCATCAGTGAGTTTCCAGGGGGGCAGACTAGCGATGAGCAGTTCTTC.

V is TRBV19 and J is TRBJ1-5, with no clear D. Trimming shortened V by 0 bases and J by 1 base, and 7 bases separated the two germline ends. The CDR3 is 15 amino acids. Germline values: CDR1 LNHDA, CDR2 SQIVND (reference sequence). Here the CDR3 DNA reads TGTGCCAGTAGTATAGACTCGAGGAGCAATCAGCCCCAGCATTTT. Encoded protein: CASSIDSRSNQPQHF.

The V gene is TRBV30, the J gene TRBJ1-5; 9 bases match TRBD1. The trim removed 0 bases at V and 6 bases at J, leaving 0 bases unmatched. CDR3 length: 13 residues. The V gene's germline CDR1 is GTSNPN and CDR2 SVGIG (reference sequence). Here the CDR3 DNA reads TGTGCCTGGAGTGTGACAGGGGGTCAGCCCCAGCATTTT. This encodes CAWSVTGGQPQHF.

The chain joins TRBV7-9 to TRBJ1-1; unclear D gene. With 6 bases removed from V and 7 bases from J, the gap between germline ends came to 9 bases. The germline V gene encodes CDR1 SEHNR and CDR2 FQNEAQ (reference sequence). The CDR3 is 11 amino acids. The CDR3 bases are TGTGCCAGCAGTACCTATGGTGAAGCTTTCTTT. It yields the protein CASSTYGEAFF.

The gene calls are TRBV30 and TRBJ1-1, with D possibly TRBD1 on 6 matching bases. The V end lost 3 bases, the J end lost 4 bases, and 12 bases lay between the germline ends. This CDR3 spans 13 amino acids. Germline V gives CDR1 GTSNPN, CDR2 SVGIG (reference sequence). This CDR3 is CAWSEGTLTEAFF. As DNA, the CDR3 is TGTGCCTGGAGCGAAGGGACACTCACTGAAGCTTTCTTT.

This clone came up a few times. The chain has TRBV27 and TRBJ2-7; 9 nucleotides line up with TRBD1. This CDR3 is built from 14 residues. Germline CDR1 MNHEY, CDR2 SMNVEV (reference sequence). V trimming: 5 bases; J trimming: 9 bases; junction bases outside the gene matches: 11. DNA of the CDR3: TGTGCCAGCAGTCCGGACAGGGGCCCTGAGGGGCAGTACTTC. As protein: CASSPDRGPEGQYF.

This sequence joins TRBV5-1 and TRBJ1-6; D is unresolved. V was shortened by 0 bases and J by 9 bases, with 13 bases between the two germline ends. Germline CDR1 is SGHRS and CDR2 is YFSETQ. The CDR3 totals 15 residues. CDR3 bases: TGCGCCAGCAGCTTGGGACAAACTTGGACTTCACCCCTCCACTTT. Protein product: CASSLGQTWTSPLHF. Full variable domain (remainder filled in from reference TRBV5-1 and TRBJ1-6): KAGVTQTPRYLIKTRGQQVTLSCSPISGHRSVSWYQQTPGQGLQFLFEYFSETQRNKGNFPGRFSGRQFSNSRSEMNVSTLELGDSALYLCASSLGQTWTSPLHFGNGTRLTVT.

J is TRBJ2-6 and V is TRBV6-5, with D perhaps assigned TRBD1 or TRBD2 (5 bases each). This CDR3 is 15 amino acids long. From germline, CDR1 is MNHEY and CDR2 SVGAGI. V lost 5 bases and J lost 2, with 10 bases in between. The CDR3, as DNA: TGTGCCAGCAGTATAGGGGACGCTGGGGCCAACGTCCTGACTTTC. Translating gives CASSIGDAGANVLTF.

This sequence joins TRBV6-1 and TRBJ1-4; D is unresolved. Trimming cost V 1 base and J 13 bases, with 4 bases left between them. The CDR3 runs 10 residues. Germline V gene data show CDR1 as MNHNS and CDR2 as SASEGT. The CDR3 sequence is CASSEGALFF. DNA for the CDR3: TGTGCCAGCAGTGAAGGGGCACTGTTTTTT.

This clone has a handful of counts. The chain carries TRBV19 and TRBJ2-1; 7 positions agree with TRBD2. CDR1 is LNHDA and CDR2 is SQIVND in the germline V gene (reference sequence). Trimming cost V 6 bases and J 4 bases; bases outside gene matches: 9. CDR3 length equals 15 residues. The CDR3 nucleotides read TGTGCCAGTAGAAAACTCCTCGGGGGGTACAATGAGCAGTTCTTC. This sequence encodes CASRKLLGGYNEQFF.

The rearrangement uses TRBV5-1 and TRBJ2-3; D might be TRBD1 (5 bases). V was cut by 1 base and J by 0 bases, with 12 bases left in between. The V gene's germline CDR1 is SGHRS and CDR2 YFSETQ. CDR3 length: 16 residues. The CDR3 is CASSLSAGFSTDTQYF. In DNA, the CDR3 is TGCGCCAGCAGCTTGTCGGCAGGGTTTAGCACAGATACGCAGTATTTT.

J is TRBJ1-5 and V is TRBV5-1, with D tentatively TRBD1 (6 bases). CDR3 length: 14 residues. CDR1 is SGHRS and CDR2 is YFSETQ in the germline V gene. The germline V and J ends were trimmed by 0 bases and 2 bases, with 6 bases remaining between them. This CDR3 reads CASSLEGGNQPQHF. For the CDR3, the DNA is TGCGCCAGCAGCTTGGAGGGGGGCAATCAGCCCCAGCATTTT.

This rearrangement joins TRBV29-1 to TRBJ1-3; TRBD1 is a possible D gene (6 bases). The CDR3 is 16 residues long. V was pared by 2 bases and J by 2 bases, with 16 bases between. Germline V lookup: CDR1 SQVTM, CDR2 ANQGSEA. This CDR3 is CSVESSSAGAGNTIYF. The DNA of the CDR3 is TGCAGCGTTGAATCTTCGTCGGCAGGGGCTGGAAACACCATATATTTT.

The chain links TRBV30 to TRBJ2-7; TRBD2 might be the D (5 bases). Germline V gene lookup returns CDR1 GTSNPN and CDR2 SVGIG (reference sequence). The CDR3 contains 11 residues. V was cut by 3 bases and J by 5 bases, with 8 bases left in between. The DNA for the CDR3 is TGTGCCTGGAGGAGGGCCCACGAGCAGTACTTC. As protein: CAWRRAHEQYF.

The chain carries TRBV5-1 and TRBJ1-2, with a weak D call TRBD1 (6 bases). The germline V gene encodes CDR1 SGHRS and CDR2 YFSETQ. This CDR3 is 14 amino acids long. Trimming removed 6 bases from V and 2 bases from J, with 14 bases in between. CDR3 in DNA: TGCGCCAGCACCTACCCCGGGACAAACTATGGCTACACCTTC. Translation: CASTYPGTNYGYTF.

V gene TRBV18 combines with J gene TRBJ1-2; D may be TRBD1 (5 bases). Germline-derived CDR1 and CDR2 are KGHSH and LQKENI. V shed 0 bases and J shed 0 bases, with 11 bases lying between them. This CDR3 region has 16 residues. CDR3 residues: CASSPPNVGANYGYTF. The CDR3 region has the DNA TGTGCCAGCTCACCACCAAACGTGGGGGCTAACTATGGCTACACCTTC. Variable domain in full (rest from reference TRBV18 and TRBJ1-2): NAGVMQNPRHLVRRRGQEARLRCSPMKGHSHVYWYRQLPEEGLKFMVYLQKENIIDESGMPKERFSAEFPKEGPSILRIQQVVRGDSAAYFCASSPPNVGANYGYTFGSGTRLTVV.

This sequence joins TRBV18 and TRBJ1-6, with 8 bases aligning to TRBD1. CDR3 length: 16 residues. Unmatched junction bases numbered 15, after V lost 6 bases and J lost 11 bases. Per the germline V gene, CDR1 is KGHSH and CDR2 is LQKENI. DNA for the CDR3: TGTGCCAGCTCCCCCCCTGGGGCAGGGGGCATGACACCCCTCCACTTT. It yields the protein CASSPPGAGGMTPLHF.

The V and J genes are TRBV6-6 and TRBJ1-2, with a tentative D call TRBD1 (6 bases). The CDR3 is 15 amino acids. Trimming shortened V by 7 bases and J by 4 bases, and 19 bases separated the two germline ends. The germline V gene has CDR1 MNHNY and CDR2 SVGAGI (reference sequence). The CDR3 region is CASMSGAISFYGYTF. The CDR3 nucleotides are TGTGCCAGCATGTCAGGGGCGATCTCATTCTATGGCTACACCTTC.

The chain has TRBV7-2 and TRBJ2-1; possibly TRBD1 for D (5 bases). V dropped 6 bases and J dropped 9 bases, with 21 bases sitting between them. The germline CDR1 and CDR2 sequences are SGHTA and FQGNSA. This CDR3 is 15 amino acids long. This chain's CDR3 is CASSPSWGRVVEQFF. The CDR3 coding sequence is TGTGCCAGCAGTCCGAGCTGGGGCCGGGTAGTTGAGCAGTTCTTC.

This clone was seen once. The chain employs TRBV25-1 and TRBJ2-5; D tentatively reads TRBD1 or TRBD2 (6 bases each). The CDR3 length is 15 residues. CDR1 and CDR2 from the germline V gene are MGHDK and SYGVNS. V was pared by 2 bases and J by 1 base, with 11 bases between. The CDR3 DNA is TGTGCCAGCAGTGAACTGTGGGGGGCCCAAGAGACCCAGTACTTC. Translating gives CASSELWGAQETQYF.

V usage is TRBV6-1 and J usage is TRBJ2-4, with 8 bases lining up with TRBD1. The length of the CDR3 is 15 residues. V was clipped by 3 bases and J by 8 bases; unmatched bases: 9. From germline, CDR1 is MNHNS and CDR2 SASEGT. The CDR3 sequence: CASSDLTGGRDIQYF. DNA for the CDR3: TGTGCCAGCAGTGACCTAACAGGGGGACGGGACATTCAGTACTTC.

The chain employs TRBV18 and TRBJ2-5; D unresolved. Germline CDR1 and CDR2: KGHSH and LQKENI. The V end was cut by 3 bases, the J end by 4 bases, with 6 bases between. The CDR3 has 12 residues. The CDR3 DNA is TGTGCCAGCTCACCGGGTGGAGAGACCCAGTACTTC. Translation: CASSPGGETQYF.